Reported below is one T cell receptor (beta chain). Its matching antigen is unknown. V lost 2 bases to trimming and J lost 4 bases, with 16 bases between them. The length of the CDR3 is 15 residues. Germline assignment: CDR1 SGDLS and CDR2 YYNGEE. This table comes from immunoSEQ multiplex PCR, and its TCRdb copy is limited to in-frame clones, with some not included. The data hold roughly 77,000 clones, with roughly nine tenths observed a single time. This entry comes from a study of T cell responses to AZD1222 COVID-19 vaccine. Study findings and constraints: Among AZD1222 vaccinees, only six or seven were seropositive at baseline.

This specimen was peripheral blood, taken on day 0 of AZD1222 vaccination. This TCR came from an adult in good health. The chain couples TRBV9 to TRBJ2-7; no clear D. CDR3 bases: TGTGCCAGCAGCGTGGTTGAAGTCCGCCGGTACGAGCAGTACTTC. It translates to CASSVVEVRRYEQYF.